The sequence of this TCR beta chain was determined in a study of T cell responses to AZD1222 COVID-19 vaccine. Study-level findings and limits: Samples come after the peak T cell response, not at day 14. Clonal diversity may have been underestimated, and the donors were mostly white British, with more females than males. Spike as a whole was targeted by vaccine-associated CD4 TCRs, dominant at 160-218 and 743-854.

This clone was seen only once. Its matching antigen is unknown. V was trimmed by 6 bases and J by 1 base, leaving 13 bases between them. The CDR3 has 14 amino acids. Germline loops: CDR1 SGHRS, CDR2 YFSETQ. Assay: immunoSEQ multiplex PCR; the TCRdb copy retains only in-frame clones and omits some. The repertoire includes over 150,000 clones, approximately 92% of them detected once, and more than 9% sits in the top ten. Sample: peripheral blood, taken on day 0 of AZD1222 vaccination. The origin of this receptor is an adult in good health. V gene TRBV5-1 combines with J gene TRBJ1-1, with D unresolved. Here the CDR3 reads CASKIGPANTEAFF. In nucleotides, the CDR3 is TGCGCCAGCAAAATTGGACCCGCGAACACTGAAGCTTTCTTT.